The clone carrying this T cell receptor beta chain has a handful of counts. The antigen remains unidentified. The data originate from a study of T-cell reconstitution after alpha-beta-depleted transplantation in children. Study results and caveats: Reports say that about two months after transplant, the alpha-beta T cells came out of several hundred graft clones that had expanded. Surviving recipient T cells and thymic progenitors accounted for the high day-60 TCRbeta diversity observed in some patients. After one year, T-cell counts and TCRbeta diversity mostly came from new T cells.

Library preparation (for TCRbeta) was performed with unique molecular identifiers. TCRdb ran MiXCR on the PCR reads and lists one entry per CDR3 protein. Seen here are fewer than 700,000 distinct CDR3 sequences, 10% to 15% observed once, and the top ten hold 2.2%. The clonotype was recovered from a male patient aged 10 to 17 who had a stem cell transplant for acute myeloid leukemia, so the T cells may come from the graft donor. This specimen consisted of PBMCs, mostly from graft donor cells, obtained 360 days after TCRalphabeta/CD19-depleted stem cell transplant.

Here the CDR3 reads CASSALAGGVPGELFF. CDR3 in DNA: TGTGCCAGCAGCGCACTAGCGGGAGGTGTACCCGGGGAGCTGTTTTTT. The chain joins TRBV9 to TRBJ2-2; 12 bases are a match to TRBD2. The ends lost 3 bases at V and 6 bases at J; junction bases unmatched: 6. The CDR3 has 16 amino acids. Looked up from germline, CDR1 is SGDLS and CDR2 is YYNGEE.